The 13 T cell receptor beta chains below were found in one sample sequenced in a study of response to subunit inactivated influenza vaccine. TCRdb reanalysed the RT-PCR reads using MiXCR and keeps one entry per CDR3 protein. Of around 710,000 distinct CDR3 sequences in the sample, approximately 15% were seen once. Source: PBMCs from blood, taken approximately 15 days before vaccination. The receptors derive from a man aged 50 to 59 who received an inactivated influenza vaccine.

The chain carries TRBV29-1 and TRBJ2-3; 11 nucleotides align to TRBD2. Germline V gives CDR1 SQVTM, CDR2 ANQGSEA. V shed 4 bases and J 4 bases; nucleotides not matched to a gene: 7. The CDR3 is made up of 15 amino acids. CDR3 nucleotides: TGCAGCGTTGGAACTAGCGGGAGCGGTTCAGATACGCAGTATTTT. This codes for CSVGTSGSGSDTQYF.

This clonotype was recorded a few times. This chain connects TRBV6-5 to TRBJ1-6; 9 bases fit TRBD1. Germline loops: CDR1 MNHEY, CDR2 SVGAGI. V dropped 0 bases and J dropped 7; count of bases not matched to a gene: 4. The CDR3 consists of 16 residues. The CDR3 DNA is TGTGCCAGCAGTTACTCGAACAGGGGGCGGAATTCACCCCTCCACTTT. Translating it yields CASSYSNRGRNSPLHF.

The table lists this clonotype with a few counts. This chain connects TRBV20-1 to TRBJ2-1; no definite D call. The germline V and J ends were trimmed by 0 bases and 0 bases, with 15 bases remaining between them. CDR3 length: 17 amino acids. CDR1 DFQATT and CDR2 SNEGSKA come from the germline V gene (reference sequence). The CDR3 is CSARESRTRSSYNEQFF. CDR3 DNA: TGCAGTGCTAGAGAATCCCGGACCCGGAGCTCCTACAATGAGCAGTTCTTC.

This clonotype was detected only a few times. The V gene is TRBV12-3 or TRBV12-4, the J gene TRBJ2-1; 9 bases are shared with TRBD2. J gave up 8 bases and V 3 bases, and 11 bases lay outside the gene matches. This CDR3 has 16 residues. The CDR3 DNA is TGTGCCAGCAGTTTCCCTGCAGCGGGGGGTTCTCATGAGCAGTTCTTC. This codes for CASSFPAAGGSHEQFF.

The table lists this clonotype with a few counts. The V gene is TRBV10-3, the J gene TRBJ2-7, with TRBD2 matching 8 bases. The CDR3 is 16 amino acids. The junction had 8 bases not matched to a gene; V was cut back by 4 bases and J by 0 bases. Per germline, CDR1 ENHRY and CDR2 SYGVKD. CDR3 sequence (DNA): TGTGCCATCAGTGTCGAGGCGGGGGGTCTCTCCTACGAGCAGTACTTC. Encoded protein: CAISVEAGGLSYEQYF.

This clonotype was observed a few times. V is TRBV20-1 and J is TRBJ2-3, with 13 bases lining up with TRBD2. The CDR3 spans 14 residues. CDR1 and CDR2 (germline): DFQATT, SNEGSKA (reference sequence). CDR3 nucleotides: TGCAGCGGACTAGCGGGGGCGATCACAGATACGCAGTATTTT. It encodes CSGLAGAITDTQYF.

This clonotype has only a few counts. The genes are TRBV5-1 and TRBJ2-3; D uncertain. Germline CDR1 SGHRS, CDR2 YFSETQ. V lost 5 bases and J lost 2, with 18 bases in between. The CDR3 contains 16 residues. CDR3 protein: CASRIPLDSSTDTQYF. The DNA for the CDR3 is TGCGCCAGCAGGATTCCCCTCGACTCGTCCACAGATACGCAGTATTTT.

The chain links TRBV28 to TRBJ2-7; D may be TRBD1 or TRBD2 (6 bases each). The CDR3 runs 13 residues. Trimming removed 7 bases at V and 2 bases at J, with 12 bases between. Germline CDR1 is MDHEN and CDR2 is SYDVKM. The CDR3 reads CASTGAGPYEQYF. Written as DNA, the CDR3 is TGTGCCAGCACAGGGGCGGGACCCTACGAGCAGTACTTC.

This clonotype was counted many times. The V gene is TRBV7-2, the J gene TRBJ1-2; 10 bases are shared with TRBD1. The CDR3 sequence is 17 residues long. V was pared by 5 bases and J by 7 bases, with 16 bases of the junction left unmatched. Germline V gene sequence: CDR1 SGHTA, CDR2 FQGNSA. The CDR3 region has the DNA TGTGCCAGCAGCGGAAGAGGACAGGGGGATTTCTATCGTGGCTACACCTTC. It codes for CASSGRGQGDFYRGYTF.

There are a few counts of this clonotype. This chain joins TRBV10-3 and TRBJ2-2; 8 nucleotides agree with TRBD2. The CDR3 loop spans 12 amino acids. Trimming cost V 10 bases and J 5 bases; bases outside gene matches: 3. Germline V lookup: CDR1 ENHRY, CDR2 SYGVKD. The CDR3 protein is CATGGRTGELFF. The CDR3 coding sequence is TGTGCCACGGGGGGGCGGACCGGGGAGCTGTTTTTT.

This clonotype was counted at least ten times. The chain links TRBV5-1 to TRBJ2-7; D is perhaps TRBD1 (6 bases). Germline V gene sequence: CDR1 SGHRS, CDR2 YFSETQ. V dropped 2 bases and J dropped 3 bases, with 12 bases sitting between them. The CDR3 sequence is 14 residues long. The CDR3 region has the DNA TGCGCCAGCAGCTTAGAAGGCAGGGGCTACGAGCAGTACTTC. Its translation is CASSLEGRGYEQYF. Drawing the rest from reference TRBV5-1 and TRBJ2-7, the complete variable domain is KAGVTQTPRYLIKTRGQQVTLSCSPISGHRSVSWYQQTPGQGLQFLFEYFSETQRNKGNFPGRFSGRQFSNSRSEMNVSTLELGDSALYLCASSLEGRGYEQYFGPGTRLTVT.

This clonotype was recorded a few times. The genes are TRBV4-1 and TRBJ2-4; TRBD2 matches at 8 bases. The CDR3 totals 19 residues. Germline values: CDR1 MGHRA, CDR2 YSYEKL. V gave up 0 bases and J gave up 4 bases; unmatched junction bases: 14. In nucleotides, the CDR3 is TGCGCCAGCAGCCAAGAATCGGGGGTGGAGCGGGGGCGAAAAAACATTCAGTACTTC. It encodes CASSQESGVERGRKNIQYF.

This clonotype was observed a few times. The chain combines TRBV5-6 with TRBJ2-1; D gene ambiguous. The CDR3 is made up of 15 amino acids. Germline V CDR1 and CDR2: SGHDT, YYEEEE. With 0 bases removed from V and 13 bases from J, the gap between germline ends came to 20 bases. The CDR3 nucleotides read TGTGCCAGCAGCTTGGGAATCGACGACCCGAAGGACCAGTTCTTC. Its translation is CASSLGIDDPKDQFF.